This record concerns one T cell receptor (beta chain) sequence. Its antigen is as yet unknown. Germline CDR1 reads MNHEY; CDR2 reads SVGAGI. The CDR3 loop spans 19 amino acids. V was cut by 0 bases and J by 2 bases, with 21 bases left in between. RNA transcripts were the template for amplifying TCR beta CDR3 regions. A first-round RT-PCR of the TCR CDR3 used the HTBI primer set. In TCRdb, the multiplex PCR reads were re-called with MiXCR into one record per CDR3 protein. The sample shows 600,000 to 650,000 distinct CDR3 sequences, 20% to 25% of them seen only once. This sample was included in a study of T cells in Graves' hyperthyroidism and ophthalmopathy. General study points: Most expanded thyroid clonotypes above 0.001 recurred in blood.

This sequence originates from a man between 25 and 39 years old with Graves' ophthalmopathy. This chain uses TRBV6-5 with TRBJ2-3, with D possibly being TRBD1 or TRBD2 (5 bases each). Material: blood. CDR3 amino acids: CASSYSITGQNSFTDTQYF. CDR3 DNA: TGTGCCAGCAGTTACTCGATTACGGGGCAGAATAGTTTCACAGATACGCAGTATTTT.